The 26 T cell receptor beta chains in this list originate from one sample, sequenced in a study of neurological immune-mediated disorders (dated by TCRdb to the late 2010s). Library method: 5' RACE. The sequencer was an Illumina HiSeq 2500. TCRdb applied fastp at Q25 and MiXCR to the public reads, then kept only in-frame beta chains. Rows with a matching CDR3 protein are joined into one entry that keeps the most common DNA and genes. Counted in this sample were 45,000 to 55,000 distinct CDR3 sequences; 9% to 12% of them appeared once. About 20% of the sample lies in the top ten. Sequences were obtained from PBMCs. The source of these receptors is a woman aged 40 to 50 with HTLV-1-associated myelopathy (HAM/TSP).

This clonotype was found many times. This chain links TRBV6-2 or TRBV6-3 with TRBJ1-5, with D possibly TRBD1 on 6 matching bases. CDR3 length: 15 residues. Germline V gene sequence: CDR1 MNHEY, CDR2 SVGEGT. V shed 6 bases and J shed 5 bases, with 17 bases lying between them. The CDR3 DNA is TGTGCCAGCAGAAAAGGGACATTCATCGATCAGCCCCAGCATTTT. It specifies CASRKGTFIDQPQHF.

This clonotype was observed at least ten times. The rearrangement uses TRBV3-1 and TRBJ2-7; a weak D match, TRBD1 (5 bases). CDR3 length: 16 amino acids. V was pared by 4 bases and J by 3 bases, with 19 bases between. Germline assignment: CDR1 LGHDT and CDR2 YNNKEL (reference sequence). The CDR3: CASSRNVDRAYYEQYF. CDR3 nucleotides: TGTGCCAGCAGCCGAAATGTCGACAGAGCCTACTACGAGCAGTACTTC.

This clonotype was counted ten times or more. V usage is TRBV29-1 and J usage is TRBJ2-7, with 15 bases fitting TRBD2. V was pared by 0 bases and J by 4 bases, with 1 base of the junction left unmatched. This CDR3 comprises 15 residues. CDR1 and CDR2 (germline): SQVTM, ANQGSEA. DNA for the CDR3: TGCAGCGTTGAAGAAGGGACTAGCGGGGGGTACGAGCAGTACTTC. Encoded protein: CSVEEGTSGGYEQYF.

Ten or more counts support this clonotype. CDR3 DNA: TGTGCCAGCAGACCGACAGGGCAGTATGGCTACACCTTC. Translating gives CASRPTGQYGYTF. The gene calls are TRBV7-2 and TRBJ1-2; 7 positions match TRBD1. The CDR3 sequence is 13 residues long. The junction had 6 bases not matched to a gene; V was cut back by 6 bases and J by 5 bases. Germline lookup yields CDR1 SGHTA and CDR2 FQGNSA.

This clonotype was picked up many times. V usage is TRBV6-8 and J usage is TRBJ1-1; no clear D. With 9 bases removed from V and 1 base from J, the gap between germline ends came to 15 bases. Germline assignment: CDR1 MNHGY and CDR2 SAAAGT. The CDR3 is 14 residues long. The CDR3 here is CASLFRRRNTEAFF. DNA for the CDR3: TGTGCCAGTCTCTTCCGTCGACGGAACACTGAAGCTTTCTTT.

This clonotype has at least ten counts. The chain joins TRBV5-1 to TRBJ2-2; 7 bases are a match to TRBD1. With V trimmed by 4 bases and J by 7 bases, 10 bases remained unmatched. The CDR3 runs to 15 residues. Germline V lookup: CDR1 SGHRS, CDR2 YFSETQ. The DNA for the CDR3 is TGCGCCAGCAGCGGGGACAGACCCTCGGTCGGGGAGCTGTTTTTT. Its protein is CASSGDRPSVGELFF.

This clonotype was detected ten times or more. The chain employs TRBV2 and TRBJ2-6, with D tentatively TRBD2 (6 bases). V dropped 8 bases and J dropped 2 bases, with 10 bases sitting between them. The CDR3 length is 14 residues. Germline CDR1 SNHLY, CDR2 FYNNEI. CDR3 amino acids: CASAGSPGANVLTF. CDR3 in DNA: TGTGCCAGCGCGGGGTCGCCTGGGGCCAACGTCCTGACTTTC.

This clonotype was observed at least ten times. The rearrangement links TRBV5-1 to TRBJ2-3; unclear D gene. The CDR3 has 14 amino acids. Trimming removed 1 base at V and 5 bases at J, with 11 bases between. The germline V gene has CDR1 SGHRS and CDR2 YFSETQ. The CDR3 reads CASSLNHFGDTQYF. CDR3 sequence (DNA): TGCGCCAGCAGCTTGAACCACTTCGGAGATACGCAGTATTTT.

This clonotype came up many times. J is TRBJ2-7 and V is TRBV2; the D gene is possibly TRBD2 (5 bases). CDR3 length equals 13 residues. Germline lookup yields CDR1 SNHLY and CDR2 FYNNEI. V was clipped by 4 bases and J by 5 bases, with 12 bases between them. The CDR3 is CASSVGLLDEQYF. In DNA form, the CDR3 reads TGTGCCAGCAGTGTCGGACTCCTCGACGAGCAGTACTTC.

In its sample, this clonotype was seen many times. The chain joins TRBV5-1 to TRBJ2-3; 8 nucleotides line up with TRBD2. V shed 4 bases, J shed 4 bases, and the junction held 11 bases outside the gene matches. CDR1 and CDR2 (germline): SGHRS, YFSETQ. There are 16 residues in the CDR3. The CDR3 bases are TGCGCCAGCAGCCCCGTCGGGGGGGGGCGCCCAGATACGCAGTATTTT. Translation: CASSPVGGGRPDTQYF.

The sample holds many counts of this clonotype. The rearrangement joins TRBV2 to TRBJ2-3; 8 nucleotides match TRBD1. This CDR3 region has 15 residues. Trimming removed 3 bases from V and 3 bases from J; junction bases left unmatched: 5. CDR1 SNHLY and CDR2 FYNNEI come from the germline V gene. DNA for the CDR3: TGTGCCAGCAGTGAGAGGACAGGGCAGACAGATACGCAGTATTTT. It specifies CASSERTGQTDTQYF.

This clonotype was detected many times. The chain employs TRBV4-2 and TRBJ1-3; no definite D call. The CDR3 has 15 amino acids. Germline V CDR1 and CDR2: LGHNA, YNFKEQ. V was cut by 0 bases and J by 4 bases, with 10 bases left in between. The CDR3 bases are TGTGCCAGCAGCCAAGATATGGGTTTCGGAAACACCATATATTTT. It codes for CASSQDMGFGNTIYF.

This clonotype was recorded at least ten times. The CDR3 loop is CASSQSMLDTQYF. CDR3 nucleotide sequence: TGTGCCAGCAGTCAGAGTATGTTAGATACGCAGTATTTT. V usage is TRBV12-3 or TRBV12-4 and J usage is TRBJ2-3; no definite D call. The germline V and J ends were trimmed by 5 bases and 5 bases, with 11 bases remaining between them. CDR3 length: 13 residues.

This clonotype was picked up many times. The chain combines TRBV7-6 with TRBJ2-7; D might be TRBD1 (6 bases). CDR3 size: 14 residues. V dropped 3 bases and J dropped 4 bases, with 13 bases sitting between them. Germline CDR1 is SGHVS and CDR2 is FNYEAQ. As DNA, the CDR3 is TGTGCCAGCAGCTTGGGGGACAAGGATTACGAGCAGTACTTC. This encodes CASSLGDKDYEQYF.

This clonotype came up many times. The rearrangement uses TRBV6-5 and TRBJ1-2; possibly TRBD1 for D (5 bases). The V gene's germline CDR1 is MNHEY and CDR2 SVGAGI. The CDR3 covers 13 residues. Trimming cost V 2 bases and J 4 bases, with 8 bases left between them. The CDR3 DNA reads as TGTGCCAGCAGTTACGGGGGGGGCTATGGCTACACCTTC. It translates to CASSYGGGYGYTF.

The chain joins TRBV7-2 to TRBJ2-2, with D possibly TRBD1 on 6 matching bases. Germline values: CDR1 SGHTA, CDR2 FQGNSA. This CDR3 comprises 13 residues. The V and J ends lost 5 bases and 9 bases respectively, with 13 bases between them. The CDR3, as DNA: TGTGCCAGCAGCGTAGTGCAGGGGCGGGAGCTGTTTTTT. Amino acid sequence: CASSVVQGRELFF.

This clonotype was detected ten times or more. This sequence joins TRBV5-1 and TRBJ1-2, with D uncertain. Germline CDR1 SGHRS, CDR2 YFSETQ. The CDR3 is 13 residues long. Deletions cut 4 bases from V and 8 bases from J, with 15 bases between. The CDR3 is CASSLVEGGGYTF. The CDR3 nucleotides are TGCGCCAGCAGCCTAGTGGAGGGAGGAGGCTACACCTTC.

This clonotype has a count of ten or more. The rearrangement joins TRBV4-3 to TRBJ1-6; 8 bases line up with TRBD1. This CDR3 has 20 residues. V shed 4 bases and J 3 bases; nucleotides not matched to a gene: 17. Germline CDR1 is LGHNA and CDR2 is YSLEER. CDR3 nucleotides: TGCGCCAGCAGCCTAAACCCCGGGACAGGAGGGTATAACTATAATTCACCCCTCCACTTT. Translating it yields CASSLNPGTGGYNYNSPLHF.

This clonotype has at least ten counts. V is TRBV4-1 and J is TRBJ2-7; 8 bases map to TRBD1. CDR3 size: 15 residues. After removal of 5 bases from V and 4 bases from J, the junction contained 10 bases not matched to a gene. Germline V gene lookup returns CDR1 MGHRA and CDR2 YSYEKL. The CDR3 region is CASSWSGQGVYEQYF. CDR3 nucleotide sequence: TGCGCCAGCAGCTGGAGCGGACAGGGAGTTTACGAGCAGTACTTC.

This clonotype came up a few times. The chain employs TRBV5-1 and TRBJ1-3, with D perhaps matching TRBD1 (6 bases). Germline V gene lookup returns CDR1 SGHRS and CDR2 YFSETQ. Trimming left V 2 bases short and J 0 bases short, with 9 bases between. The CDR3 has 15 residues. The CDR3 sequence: CASSFGGLSGNTIYF. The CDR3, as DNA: TGCGCCAGCAGCTTCGGGGGCCTCTCTGGAAACACCATATATTTT.

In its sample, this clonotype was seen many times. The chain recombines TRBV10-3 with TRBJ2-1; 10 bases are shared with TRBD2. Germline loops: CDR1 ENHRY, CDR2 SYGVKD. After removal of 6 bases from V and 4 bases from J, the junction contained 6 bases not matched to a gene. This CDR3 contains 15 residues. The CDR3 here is CAIRSSGGDYNEQFF. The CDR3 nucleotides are TGTGCCATCAGATCTAGCGGGGGAGATTACAATGAGCAGTTCTTC.

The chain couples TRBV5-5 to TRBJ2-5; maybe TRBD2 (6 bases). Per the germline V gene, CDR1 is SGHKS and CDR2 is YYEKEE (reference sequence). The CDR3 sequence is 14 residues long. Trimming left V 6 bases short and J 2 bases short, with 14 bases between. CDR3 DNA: TGTGCCAGCACCGTGGGGGGAGGTCAAGAGACCCAGTACTTC. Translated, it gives CASTVGGGQETQYF.

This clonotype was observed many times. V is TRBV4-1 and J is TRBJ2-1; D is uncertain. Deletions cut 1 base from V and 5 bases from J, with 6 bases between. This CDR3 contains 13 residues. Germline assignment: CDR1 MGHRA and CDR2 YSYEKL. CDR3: CASSQGRDNEQFF. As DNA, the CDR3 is TGCGCCAGCAGCCAAGGGCGTGACAATGAGCAGTTCTTC.

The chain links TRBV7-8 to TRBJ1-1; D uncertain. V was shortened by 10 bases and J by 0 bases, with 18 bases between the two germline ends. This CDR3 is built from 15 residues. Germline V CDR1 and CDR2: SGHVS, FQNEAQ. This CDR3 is CANSIRGWMNTEAFF. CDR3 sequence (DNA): TGTGCCAACAGTATCCGGGGATGGATGAACACTGAAGCTTTCTTT. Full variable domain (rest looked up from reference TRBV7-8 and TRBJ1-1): GAGVSQSPRYKVAKRGQDVALRCDPISGHVSLFWYQQALGQGPEFLTYFQNEAQLDKSGLPSDRFFAERPEGSVSTLKIQRTQQEDSAVYLCANSIRGWMNTEAFFGQGTRLTVV.

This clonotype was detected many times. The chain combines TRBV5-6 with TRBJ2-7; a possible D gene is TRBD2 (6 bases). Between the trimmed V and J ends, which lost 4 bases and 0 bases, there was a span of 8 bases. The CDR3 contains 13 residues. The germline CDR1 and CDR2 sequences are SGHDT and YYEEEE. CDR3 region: CASSRGSSYEQYF. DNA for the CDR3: TGTGCCAGCAGCCGGGGGAGCTCCTACGAGCAGTACTTC.

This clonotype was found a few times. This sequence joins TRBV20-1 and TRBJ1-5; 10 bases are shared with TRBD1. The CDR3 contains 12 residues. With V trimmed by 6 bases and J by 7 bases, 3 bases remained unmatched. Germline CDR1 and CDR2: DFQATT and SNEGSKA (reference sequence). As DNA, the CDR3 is TGCAGTGCACGGACAGGGGGGCAGCCCCAGCATTTT. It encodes CSARTGGQPQHF.